The clone carrying this T cell receptor beta chain was observed a single time. The antigen remains undetermined. The data belong to a study of CD8+ T cells in alopecia areata. Overall study context: Dosing spanned 6 to 18 months on tofacitinib, then 6 months off drug.

Documented treatment: oral pan-JAK inhibitor, 5-10 mg twice daily. Sequencing relied on a cDNA template that was reverse transcribed from extracted RNA. Assay used: immunoSEQ multiplex PCR; TCRdb lists only in-frame clones, some missing. The sample has about 220,000 clones, about 58% seen once. Overall study results and limits: Scalp sample sequencing also detects resident alphabeta T cells of normal skin.

The sequenced sample was CD4+ T cells sorted from blood, obtained at week 4, from a patient treated with tofacitinib. This receptor was identified in a human donor with alopecia areata.

CDR3 in amino acids: CASSETGQGALYGYTF. The DNA of the CDR3 is TGTGCCAGCAGTGAAACGGGACAGGGGGCTCTATATGGCTACACCTTC. The rearrangement uses TRBV2 and TRBJ1-2; 12 bases align to TRBD1. The CDR3 runs to 16 residues. Germline CDR1 SNHLY, CDR2 FYNNEI. Trimming at V came to 2 bases and at J to 5 bases, leaving 6 bases not matched to a gene.